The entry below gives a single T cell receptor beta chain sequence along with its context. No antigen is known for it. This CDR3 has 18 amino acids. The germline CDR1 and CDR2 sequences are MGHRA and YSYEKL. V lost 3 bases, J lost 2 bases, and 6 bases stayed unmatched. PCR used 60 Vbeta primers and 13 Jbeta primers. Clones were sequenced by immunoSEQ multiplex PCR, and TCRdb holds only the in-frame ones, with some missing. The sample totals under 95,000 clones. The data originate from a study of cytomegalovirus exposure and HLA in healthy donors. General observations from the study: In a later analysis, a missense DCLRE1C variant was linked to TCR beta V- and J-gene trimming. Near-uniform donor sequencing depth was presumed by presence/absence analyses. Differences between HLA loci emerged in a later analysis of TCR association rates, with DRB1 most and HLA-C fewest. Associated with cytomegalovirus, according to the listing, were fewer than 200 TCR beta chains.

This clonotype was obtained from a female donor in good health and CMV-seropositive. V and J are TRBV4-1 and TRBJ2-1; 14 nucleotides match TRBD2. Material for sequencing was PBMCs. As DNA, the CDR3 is TGCGCCAGCAGCCATCTCGGACTAGCGGGGGGACCCTACAATGAGCAGTTCTTC. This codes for CASSHLGLAGGPYNEQFF.